Described below is a single TCR beta chain sequence and its context. Unstimulated regulatory T cells (CD4+CD25+CD127-), CD4+CD25- non-regulatory cells, CD4 and CD8 cells were FACS-sorted from thawed PBMCs. The data were obtained in a study of Tregs in tolerant kidney transplant recipients. Using immunoSEQ multiplex PCR, the repertoire was profiled, and TCRdb retains in-frame clones only, with some absent. The sample includes some 55,000 clones, approximately 85% of them seen just once. The starting material was Tregs from blood, obtained before the transplant. The receptor comes from a human donor who received a combined kidney and bone marrow transplant.

Here the CDR3 reads CASSPGGSYEQYF. The CDR3 nucleotides are TGTGCCAGCTCACCTGGGGGCTCCTACGAGCAGTACTTC. The genes are TRBV18 and TRBJ2-7; D may be TRBD1 or TRBD2 (5 bases each). The CDR3 totals 13 residues. V dropped 3 bases and J dropped 0 bases, with 6 bases sitting between them. Germline lookup yields CDR1 KGHSH and CDR2 LQKENI.